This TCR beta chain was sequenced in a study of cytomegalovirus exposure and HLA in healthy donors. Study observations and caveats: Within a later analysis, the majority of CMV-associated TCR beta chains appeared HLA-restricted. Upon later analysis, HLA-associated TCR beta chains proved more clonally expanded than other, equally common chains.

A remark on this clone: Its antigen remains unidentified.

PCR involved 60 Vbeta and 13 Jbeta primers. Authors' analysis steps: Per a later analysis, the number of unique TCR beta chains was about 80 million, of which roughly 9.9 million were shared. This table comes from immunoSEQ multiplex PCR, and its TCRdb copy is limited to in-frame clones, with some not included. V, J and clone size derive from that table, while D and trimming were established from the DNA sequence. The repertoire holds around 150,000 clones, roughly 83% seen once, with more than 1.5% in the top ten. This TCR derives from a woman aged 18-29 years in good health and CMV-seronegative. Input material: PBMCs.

The CDR3 bases are TGCGCCAGCAGCCGAGGAAGAACAGGGGGAGGAAACACCATATATTTT. It yields the protein CASSRGRTGGGNTIYF. The gene calls are TRBV5-1 and TRBJ1-3; 8 positions match TRBD1. The CDR3 covers 16 residues. Germline V gene lookup returns CDR1 SGHRS and CDR2 YFSETQ. The ends lost 4 bases at V and 4 bases at J; junction bases unmatched: 10.